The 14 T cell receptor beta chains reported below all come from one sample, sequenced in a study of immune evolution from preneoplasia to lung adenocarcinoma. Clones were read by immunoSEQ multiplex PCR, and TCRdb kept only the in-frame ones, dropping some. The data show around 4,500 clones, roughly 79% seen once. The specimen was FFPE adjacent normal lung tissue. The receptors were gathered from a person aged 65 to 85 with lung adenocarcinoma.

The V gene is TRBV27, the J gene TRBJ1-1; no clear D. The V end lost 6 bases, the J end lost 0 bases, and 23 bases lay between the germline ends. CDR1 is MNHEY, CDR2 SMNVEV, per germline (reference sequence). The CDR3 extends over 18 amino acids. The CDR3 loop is CASRSWRGVEKMNTEAFF. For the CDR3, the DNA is TGTGCCAGCAGATCCTGGCGGGGTGTGGAGAAGATGAACACTGAAGCTTTCTTT.

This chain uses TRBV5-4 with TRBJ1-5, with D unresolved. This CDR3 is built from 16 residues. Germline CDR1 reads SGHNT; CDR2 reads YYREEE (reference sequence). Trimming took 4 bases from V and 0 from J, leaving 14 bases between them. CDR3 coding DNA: TGTGCCAGCAGCCTGGAAGGTGGGGATAGCAATCAGCCCCAGCATTTT. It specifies CASSLEGGDSNQPQHF.

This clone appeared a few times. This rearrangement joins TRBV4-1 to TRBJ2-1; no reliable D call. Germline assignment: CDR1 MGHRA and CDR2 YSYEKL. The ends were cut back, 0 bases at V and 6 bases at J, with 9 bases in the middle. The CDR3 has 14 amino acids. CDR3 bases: TGCGCCAGCAGCCAAGATGGCTGGGGCAATGAGCAGTTCTTC. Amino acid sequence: CASSQDGWGNEQFF.

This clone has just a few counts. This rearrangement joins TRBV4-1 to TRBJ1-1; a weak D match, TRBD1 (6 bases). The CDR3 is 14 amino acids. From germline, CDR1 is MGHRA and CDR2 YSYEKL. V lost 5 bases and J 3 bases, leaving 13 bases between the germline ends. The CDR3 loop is CASSVRQEDTEAFF. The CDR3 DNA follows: TGCGCCAGCAGCGTACGACAGGAAGACACTGAAGCTTTCTTT.

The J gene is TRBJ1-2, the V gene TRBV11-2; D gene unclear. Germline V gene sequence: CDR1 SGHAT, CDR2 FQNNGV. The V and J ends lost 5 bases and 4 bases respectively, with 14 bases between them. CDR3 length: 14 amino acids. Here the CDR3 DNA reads TGTGCCAGCAGCCTCCAGACTTTCTTCTATGGCTACACCTTC. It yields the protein CASSLQTFFYGYTF.

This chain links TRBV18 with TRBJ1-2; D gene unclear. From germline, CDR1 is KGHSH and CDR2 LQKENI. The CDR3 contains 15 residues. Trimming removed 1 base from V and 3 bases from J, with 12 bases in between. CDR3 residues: CASSPQQLLHYGYTF. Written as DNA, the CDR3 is TGTGCCAGCTCACCACAGCAGCTCCTGCACTATGGCTACACCTTC.

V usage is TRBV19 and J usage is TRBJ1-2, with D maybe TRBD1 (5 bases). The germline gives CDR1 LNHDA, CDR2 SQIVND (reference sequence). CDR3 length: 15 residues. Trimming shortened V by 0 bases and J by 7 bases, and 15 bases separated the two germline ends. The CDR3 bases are TGTGCCAGTAGTATAGATCAAACAGGACGAGGTGGCTACACCTTC. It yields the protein CASSIDQTGRGGYTF.

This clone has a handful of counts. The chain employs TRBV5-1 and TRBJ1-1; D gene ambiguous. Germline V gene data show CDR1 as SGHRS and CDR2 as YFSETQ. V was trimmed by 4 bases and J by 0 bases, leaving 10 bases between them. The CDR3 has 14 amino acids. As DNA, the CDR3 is TGCGCCAGCAGCCCTCGGACGGTGAACACTGAAGCTTTCTTT. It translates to CASSPRTVNTEAFF.

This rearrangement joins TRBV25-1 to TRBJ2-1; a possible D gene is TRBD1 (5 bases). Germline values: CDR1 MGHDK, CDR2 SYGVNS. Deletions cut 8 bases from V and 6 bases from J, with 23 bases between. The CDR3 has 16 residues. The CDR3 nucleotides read TGTGCCAGCGACGGATTAGGGGCCCCCTCGGGCAATGAGCAGTTCTTC. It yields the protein CASDGLGAPSGNEQFF. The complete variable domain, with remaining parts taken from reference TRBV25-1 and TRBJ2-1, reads EADIYQTPRYLVIGTGKKITLECSQTMGHDKMYWYQQDPGMELHLIHYSYGVNSTEKGDLSSESTVSRIRTEHFPLTLESARPSHTSQYLCASDGLGAPSGNEQFFGPGTRLTVL.

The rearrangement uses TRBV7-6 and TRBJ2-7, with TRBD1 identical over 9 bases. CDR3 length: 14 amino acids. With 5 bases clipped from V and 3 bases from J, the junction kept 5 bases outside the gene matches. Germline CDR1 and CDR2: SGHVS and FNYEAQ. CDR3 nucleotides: TGTGCCAGCAGCCCAGGACAGGGGCTCTACGAGCAGTACTTC. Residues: CASSPGQGLYEQYF.

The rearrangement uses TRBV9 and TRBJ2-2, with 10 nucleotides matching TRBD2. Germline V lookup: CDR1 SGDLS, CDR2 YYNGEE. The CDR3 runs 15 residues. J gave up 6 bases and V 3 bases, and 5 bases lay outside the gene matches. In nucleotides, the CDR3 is TGTGCCAGCAGCGGGGGACTAGCGTTGGCCGGGGAGCTGTTTTTT. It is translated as CASSGGLALAGELFF.

The CDR3 loop is CASSMRGGTDTQYF. The CDR3 nucleotides are TGTGCCAGTAGTATGAGGGGAGGCACAGATACGCAGTATTTT. This rearrangement joins TRBV19 to TRBJ2-3, with D possibly being TRBD1 or TRBD2 (5 bases each). The V gene lost 3 bases and the J gene lost 1 base, with 8 bases spanning the gap. The CDR3 is made up of 14 amino acids. From germline, CDR1 is LNHDA and CDR2 SQIVND (reference sequence).

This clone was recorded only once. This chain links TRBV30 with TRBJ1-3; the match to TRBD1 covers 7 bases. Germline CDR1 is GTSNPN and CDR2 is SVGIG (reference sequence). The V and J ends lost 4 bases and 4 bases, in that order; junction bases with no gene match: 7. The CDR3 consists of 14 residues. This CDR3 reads CAWTKTGAGNTIYF. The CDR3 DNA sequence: TGTGCCTGGACCAAAACAGGGGCCGGAAACACCATATATTTT.

CDR3 DNA sequence: TGTGCCAGCAGTCCCCTTGAACAGACTATGAACACTGAAGCTTTCTTT. Its translation is CASSPLEQTMNTEAFF. This sequence joins TRBV28 and TRBJ1-1; no firm D call. V lost 5 bases, J lost 0 bases, and 16 bases lay in between. Germline V gene lookup returns CDR1 MDHEN and CDR2 SYDVKM. This CDR3 has 16 residues.